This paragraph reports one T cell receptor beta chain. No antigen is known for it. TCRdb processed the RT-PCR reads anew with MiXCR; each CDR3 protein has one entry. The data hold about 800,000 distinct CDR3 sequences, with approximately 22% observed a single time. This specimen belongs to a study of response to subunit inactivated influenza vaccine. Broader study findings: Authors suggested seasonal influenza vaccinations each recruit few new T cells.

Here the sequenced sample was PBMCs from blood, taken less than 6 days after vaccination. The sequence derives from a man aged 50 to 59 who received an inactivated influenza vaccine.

The CDR3 here is CASSETLMGSRGHEQYF. CDR3 nucleotides: TGTGCCAGCTCAGAGACCTTAATGGGATCTAGAGGCCACGAGCAGTACTTC. The V gene is TRBV18, the J gene TRBJ2-7; the D is unclear. Between the trimmed V and J ends, which lost 5 bases and 5 bases, there was a span of 25 bases. CDR3 length: 17 residues. Germline V gene sequence: CDR1 KGHSH, CDR2 LQKENI.